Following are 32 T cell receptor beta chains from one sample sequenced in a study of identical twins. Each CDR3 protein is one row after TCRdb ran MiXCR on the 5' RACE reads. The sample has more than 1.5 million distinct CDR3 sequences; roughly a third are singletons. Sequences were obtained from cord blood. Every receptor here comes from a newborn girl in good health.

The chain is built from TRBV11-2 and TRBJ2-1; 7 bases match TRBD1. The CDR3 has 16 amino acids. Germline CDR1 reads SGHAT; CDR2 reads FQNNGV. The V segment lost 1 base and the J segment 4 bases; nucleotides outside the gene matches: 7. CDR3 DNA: TGTGCCAGCAGCTTAGCCCAGACAGGGTCTTACAATGAGCAGTTCTTC. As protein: CASSLAQTGSYNEQFF.

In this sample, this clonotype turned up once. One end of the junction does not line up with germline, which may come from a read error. This CDR3 reads CTSSLGLAGTYNEQFF. CDR3 bases: TGTACCAGCAGCTTAGGGCTAGCGGGGACCTACAATGAGCAGTTCTTC. The rearrangement joins TRBV7-6 to TRBJ2-1; 9 bases line up with TRBD2. The CDR3 is made up of 16 amino acids. The germline V gene encodes CDR1 SGHVS and CDR2 FNYEAQ.

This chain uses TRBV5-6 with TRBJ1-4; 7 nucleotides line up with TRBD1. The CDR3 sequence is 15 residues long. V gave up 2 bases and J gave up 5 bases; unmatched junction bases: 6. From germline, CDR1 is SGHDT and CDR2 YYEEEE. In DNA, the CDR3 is TGTGCCAGCAGCTTCACGACAGGGATGAATGAAAAACTGTTTTTT. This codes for CASSFTTGMNEKLFF.

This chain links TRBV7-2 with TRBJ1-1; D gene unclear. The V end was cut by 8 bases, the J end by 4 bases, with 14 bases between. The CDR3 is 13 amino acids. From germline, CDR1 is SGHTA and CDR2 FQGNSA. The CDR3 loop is CASPHGEGTEAFF. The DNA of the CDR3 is TGTGCCAGCCCCCACGGGGAGGGCACTGAAGCTTTCTTT.

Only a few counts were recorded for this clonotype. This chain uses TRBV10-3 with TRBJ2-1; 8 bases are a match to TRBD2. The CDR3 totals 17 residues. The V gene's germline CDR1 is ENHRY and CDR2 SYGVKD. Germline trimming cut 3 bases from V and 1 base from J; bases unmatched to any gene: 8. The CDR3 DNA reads TGTGCCATCAGTGACAAGGGTAGCGGGGTATCCTACAATGAGCAGTTCTTC. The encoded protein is CAISDKGSGVSYNEQFF.

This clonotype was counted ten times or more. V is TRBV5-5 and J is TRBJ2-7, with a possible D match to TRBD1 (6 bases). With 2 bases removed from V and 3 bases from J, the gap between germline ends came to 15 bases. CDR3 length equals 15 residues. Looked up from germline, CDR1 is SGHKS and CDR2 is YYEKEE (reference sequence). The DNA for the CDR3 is TGTGCCAGCAGCTTCGTACAGACAGGTCGCTACGAGCAGTACTTC. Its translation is CASSFVQTGRYEQYF.

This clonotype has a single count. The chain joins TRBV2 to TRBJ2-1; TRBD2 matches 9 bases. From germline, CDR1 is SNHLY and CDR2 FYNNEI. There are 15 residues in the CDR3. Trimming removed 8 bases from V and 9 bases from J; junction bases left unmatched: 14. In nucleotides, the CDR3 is TGTGCCAGCCCACACTCTGAGACTAGCGGTGTTGAGCAGTTCTTC. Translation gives CASPHSETSGVEQFF.

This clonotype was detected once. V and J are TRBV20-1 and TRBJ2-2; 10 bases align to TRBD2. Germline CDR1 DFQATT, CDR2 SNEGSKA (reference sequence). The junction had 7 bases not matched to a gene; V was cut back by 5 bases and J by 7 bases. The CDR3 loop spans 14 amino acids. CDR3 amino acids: CSAPRLAGGGELFF. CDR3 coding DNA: TGCAGTGCTCCGCGACTAGCGGGTGGCGGGGAGCTGTTTTTT.

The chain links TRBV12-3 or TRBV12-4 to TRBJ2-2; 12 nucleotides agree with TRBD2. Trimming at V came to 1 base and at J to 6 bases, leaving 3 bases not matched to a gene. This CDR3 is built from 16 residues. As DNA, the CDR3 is TGTGCCAGCAGTTTAGATCTAGCGGGGGGGCCCGGGGAGCTGTTTTTT. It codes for CASSLDLAGGPGELFF.

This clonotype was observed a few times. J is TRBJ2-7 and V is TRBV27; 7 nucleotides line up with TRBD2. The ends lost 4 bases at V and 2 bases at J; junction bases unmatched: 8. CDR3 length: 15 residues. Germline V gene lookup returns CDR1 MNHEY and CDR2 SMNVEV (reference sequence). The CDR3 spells CASSSLAGPPYEQYF. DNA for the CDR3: TGTGCCAGCAGTTCATTAGCGGGTCCCCCCTACGAGCAGTACTTC.

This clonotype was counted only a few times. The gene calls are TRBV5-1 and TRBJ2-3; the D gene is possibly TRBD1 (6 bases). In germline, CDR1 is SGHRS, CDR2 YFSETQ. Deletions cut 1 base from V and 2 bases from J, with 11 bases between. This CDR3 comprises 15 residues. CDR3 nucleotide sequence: TGCGCCAGCAGCTTGCGTGGGGGACACACAGATACGCAGTATTTT. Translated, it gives CASSLRGGHTDTQYF.

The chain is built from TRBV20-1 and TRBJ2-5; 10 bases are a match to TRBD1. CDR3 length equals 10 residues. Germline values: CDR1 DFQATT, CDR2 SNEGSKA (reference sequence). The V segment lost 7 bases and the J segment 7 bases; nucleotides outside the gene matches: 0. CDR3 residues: CSGDRGTQYF. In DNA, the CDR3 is TGCAGTGGGGACAGGGGGACCCAGTACTTC.

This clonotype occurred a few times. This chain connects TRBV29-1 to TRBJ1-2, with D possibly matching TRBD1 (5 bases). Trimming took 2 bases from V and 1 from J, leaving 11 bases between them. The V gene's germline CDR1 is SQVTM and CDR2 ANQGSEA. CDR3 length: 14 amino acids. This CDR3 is CSVEPLQGNYGYTF. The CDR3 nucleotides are TGCAGCGTTGAACCCCTGCAGGGTAACTATGGCTACACCTTC.

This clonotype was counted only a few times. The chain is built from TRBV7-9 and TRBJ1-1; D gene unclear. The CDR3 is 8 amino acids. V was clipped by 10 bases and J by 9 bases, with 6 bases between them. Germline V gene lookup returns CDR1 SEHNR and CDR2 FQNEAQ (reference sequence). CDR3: CATSKAFF. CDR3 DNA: TGTGCCACTTCCAAAGCTTTCTTT.

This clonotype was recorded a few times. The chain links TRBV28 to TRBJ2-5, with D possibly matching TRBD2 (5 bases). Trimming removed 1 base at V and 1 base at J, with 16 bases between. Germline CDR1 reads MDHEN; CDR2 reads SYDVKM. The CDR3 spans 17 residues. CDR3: CASSLYRASRAQETQYF. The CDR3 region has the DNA TGTGCCAGCAGTTTATATCGGGCTAGCCGAGCCCAAGAGACCCAGTACTTC.

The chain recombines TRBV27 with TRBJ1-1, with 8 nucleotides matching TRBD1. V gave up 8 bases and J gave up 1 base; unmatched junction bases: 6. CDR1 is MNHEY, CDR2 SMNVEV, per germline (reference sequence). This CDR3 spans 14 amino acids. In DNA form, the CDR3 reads TGTGCCAGCGGACGGACAGGGAGGAACACTGAAGCTTTCTTT. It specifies CASGRTGRNTEAFF.

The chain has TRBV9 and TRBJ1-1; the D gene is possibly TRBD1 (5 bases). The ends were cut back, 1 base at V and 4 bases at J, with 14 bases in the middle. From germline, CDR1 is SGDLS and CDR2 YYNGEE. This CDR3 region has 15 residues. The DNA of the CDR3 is TGTGCCAGCAGCGTAAGGGACTTATACGGCACTGAAGCTTTCTTT. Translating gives CASSVRDLYGTEAFF.

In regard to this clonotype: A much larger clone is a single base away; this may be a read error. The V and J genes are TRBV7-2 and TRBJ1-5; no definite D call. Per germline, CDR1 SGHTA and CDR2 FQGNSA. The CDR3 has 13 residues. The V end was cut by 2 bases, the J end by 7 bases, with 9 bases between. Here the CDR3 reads CASSLRLGQPQHF. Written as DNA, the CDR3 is TGTGCCAGCAGCTTAAGGTTGGGGCAGCCCCAGCATTTT.

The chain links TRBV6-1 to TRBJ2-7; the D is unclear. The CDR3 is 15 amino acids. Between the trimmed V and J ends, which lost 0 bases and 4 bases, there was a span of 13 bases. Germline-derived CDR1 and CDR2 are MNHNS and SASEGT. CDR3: CASSEAVSVGYEQYF. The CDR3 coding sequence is TGTGCCAGCAGTGAAGCGGTCAGCGTGGGGTACGAGCAGTACTTC.

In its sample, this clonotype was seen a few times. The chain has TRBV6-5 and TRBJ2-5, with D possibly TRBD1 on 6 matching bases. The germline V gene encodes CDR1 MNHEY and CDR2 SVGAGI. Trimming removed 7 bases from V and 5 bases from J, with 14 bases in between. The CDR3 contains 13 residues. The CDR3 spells CASKVGQRETQYF. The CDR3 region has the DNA TGTGCCAGCAAGGTCGGACAGAGGGAGACCCAGTACTTC.

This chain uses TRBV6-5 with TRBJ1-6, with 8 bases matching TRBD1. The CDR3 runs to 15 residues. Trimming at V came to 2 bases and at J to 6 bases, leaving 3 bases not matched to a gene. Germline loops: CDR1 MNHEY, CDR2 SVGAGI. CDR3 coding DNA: TGTGCCAGCAGTTACCGGACAGGGCGTAATTCACCCCTCCACTTT. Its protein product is CASSYRTGRNSPLHF.

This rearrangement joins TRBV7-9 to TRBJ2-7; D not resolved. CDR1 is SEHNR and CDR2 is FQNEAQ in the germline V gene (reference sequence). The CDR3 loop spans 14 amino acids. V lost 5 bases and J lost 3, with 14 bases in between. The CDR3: CASSIYGSFYEQYF. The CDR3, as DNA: TGTGCCAGCAGCATTTACGGCAGTTTCTACGAGCAGTACTTC.

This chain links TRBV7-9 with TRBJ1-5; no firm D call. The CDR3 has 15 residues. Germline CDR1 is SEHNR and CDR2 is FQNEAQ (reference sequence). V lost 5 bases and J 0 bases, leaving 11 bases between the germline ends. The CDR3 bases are TGTGCCAGCAGCATGGACCTATATAGCAATCAGCCCCAGCATTTT. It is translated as CASSMDLYSNQPQHF.

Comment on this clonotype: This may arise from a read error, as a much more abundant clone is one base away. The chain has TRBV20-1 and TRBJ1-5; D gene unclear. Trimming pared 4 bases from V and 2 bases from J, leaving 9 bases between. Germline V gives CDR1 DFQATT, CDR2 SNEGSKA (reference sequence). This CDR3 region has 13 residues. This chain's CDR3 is CSAKDGGNQPQHF. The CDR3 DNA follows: TGCAGTGCTAAGGACGGGGGCAATCAGCCCCAGCATTTT.

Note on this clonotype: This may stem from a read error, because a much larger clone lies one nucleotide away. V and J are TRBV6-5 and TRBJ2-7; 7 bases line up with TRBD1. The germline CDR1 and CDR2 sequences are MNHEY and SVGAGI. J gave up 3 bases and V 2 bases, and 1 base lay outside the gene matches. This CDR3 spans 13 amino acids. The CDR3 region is CASSYTGDYEQYF. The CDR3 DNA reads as TGTGCCAGCAGTTACACAGGGGACTACGAGCAGTACTTC.

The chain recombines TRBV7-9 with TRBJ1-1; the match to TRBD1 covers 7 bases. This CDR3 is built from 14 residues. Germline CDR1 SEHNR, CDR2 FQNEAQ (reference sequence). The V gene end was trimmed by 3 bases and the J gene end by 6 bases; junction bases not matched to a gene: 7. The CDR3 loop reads CASSFQGDRAEAFF. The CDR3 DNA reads TGTGCCAGCAGCTTCCAGGGGGACCGAGCTGAAGCTTTCTTT.

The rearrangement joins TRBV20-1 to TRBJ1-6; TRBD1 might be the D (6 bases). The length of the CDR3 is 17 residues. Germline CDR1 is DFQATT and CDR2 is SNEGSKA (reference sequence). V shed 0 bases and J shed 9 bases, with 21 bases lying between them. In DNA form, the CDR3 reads TGCAGTGCTAGAGATCTACAGGGAAATTTCGCTGGTTCACCCCTCCACTTT. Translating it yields CSARDLQGNFAGSPLHF.

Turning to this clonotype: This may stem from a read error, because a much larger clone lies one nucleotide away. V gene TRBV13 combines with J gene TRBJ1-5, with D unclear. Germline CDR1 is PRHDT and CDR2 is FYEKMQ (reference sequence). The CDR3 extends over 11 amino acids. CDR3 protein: CASLPHQPRHF. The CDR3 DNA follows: TGTGCCAGCCTGCCTCATCAGCCCCGGCATTTT.

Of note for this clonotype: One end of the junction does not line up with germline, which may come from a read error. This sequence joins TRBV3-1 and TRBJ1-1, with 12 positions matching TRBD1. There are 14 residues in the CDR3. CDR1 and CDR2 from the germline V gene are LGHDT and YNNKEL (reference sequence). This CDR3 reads CASSQGQGATEAFF. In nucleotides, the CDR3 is TGCGCCAGCAGCCAGGGACAGGGGGCCACTGAAGCTTTCTTT.

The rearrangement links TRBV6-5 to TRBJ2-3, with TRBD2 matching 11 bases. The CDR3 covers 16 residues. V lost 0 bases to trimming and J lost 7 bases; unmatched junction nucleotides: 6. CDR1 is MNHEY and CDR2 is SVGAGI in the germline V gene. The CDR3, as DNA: TGTGCCAGCAGTTACTCGAGCACTAGCGGGAGTTATACGCAGTATTTT. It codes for CASSYSSTSGSYTQYF.

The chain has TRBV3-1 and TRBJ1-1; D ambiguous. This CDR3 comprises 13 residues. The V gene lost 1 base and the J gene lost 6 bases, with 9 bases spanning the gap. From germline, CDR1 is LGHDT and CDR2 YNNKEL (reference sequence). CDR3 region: CASSQGAYAEAFF. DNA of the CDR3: TGTGCCAGCAGCCAAGGGGCTTACGCTGAAGCTTTCTTT.

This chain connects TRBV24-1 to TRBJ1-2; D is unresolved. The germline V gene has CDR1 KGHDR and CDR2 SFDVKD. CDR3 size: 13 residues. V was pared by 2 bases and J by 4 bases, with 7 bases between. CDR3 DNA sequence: TGTGCCACCAGTGATTGGGGAAGCTATGGCTACACCTTC. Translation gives CATSDWGSYGYTF.